The 14 T cell receptor beta chains listed next were all sequenced from one sample in a study of early T cells in non-severe SARS-CoV-2 infection. TCRdb re-called the 5' RACE reads with MiXCR, one entry per CDR3 protein. The table has 35,000 to 50,000 distinct CDR3 sequences, around 6% seen once. Sequencing was done on a sample of whole blood. The origin of the receptors is an adult who was a healthcare worker with PCR-confirmed SARS-CoV-2 infection or an uninfected control (not recorded which).

The table lists this clonotype with many counts. The DNA for the CDR3 is TGTGCCAGCAGCTCGTCGGGGGCCTACGAGCAGTACTTC. Protein sequence: CASSSSGAYEQYF. The chain carries TRBV11-3 and TRBJ2-7, with D perhaps matching TRBD2 (6 bases). Trimming pared 4 bases from V and 2 bases from J, leaving 9 bases between. This CDR3 has 13 amino acids. CDR1 and CDR2 (germline): SGHNT, YENEEA.

The rearrangement links TRBV30 to TRBJ2-2, with 9 bases fitting TRBD2. The CDR3 consists of 14 residues. Germline loops: CDR1 GTSNPN, CDR2 SVGIG (reference sequence). V dropped 3 bases and J dropped 8; count of bases not matched to a gene: 7. The CDR3 bases are TGTGCCTGGAGAGGGCCAGCGGGGGGTGGGGAGCTGTTTTTT. Amino acids: CAWRGPAGGGELFF.

This clonotype appeared many times. V and J are TRBV5-1 and TRBJ2-5; perhaps TRBD2 as D (5 bases). The germline V gene has CDR1 SGHRS and CDR2 YFSETQ. CDR3 length: 14 amino acids. Trimming cost V 4 bases and J 5 bases, with 15 bases left between them. CDR3 coding DNA: TGCGCCAGCAGCAGAGGAGGACCCGCCGAGACCCAGTACTTC. Translation gives CASSRGGPAETQYF.

This clonotype was found many times. The V call is TRBV6-2 or TRBV6-3, the J call TRBJ2-1, with 11 bases identical to TRBD2. J was trimmed by 15 bases and V by 7 bases; bases with no gene match: 14. This CDR3 is 14 amino acids long. Germline CDR1 and CDR2: MNHEY and SVGEGT. The CDR3 nucleotides are TGTGCCAGCACCCCTAGGCTAGCGGGGGGCCCGTCGTTCTTC. The encoded protein is CASTPRLAGGPSFF.

This clonotype appeared many times. This chain joins TRBV11-2 and TRBJ2-7, with D tentatively TRBD2 (5 bases). This CDR3 is built from 15 residues. The ends were cut back, 2 bases at V and 1 base at J, with 12 bases in the middle. Germline V gene lookup returns CDR1 SGHAT and CDR2 FQNNGV. This chain's CDR3 is CASSLRRESSYEQYF. The DNA of the CDR3 is TGTGCCAGCAGCTTACGAAGGGAGTCATCCTACGAGCAGTACTTC.

This clonotype was picked up many times. The V gene is TRBV24-1, the J gene TRBJ2-3, with TRBD2 matching 10 bases. Losses at the gene ends were 4 bases for V and 2 bases for J; bases not matched to a gene: 2. CDR1 and CDR2 from the germline V gene are KGHDR and SFDVKD. CDR3 size: 15 residues. CDR3 coding DNA: TGTGCCACCAGTGAGAGCGGGGGGGCCACAGATACGCAGTATTTT. Translating gives CATSESGGATDTQYF.

The table lists this clonotype with a few counts. V is TRBV6-5 and J is TRBJ1-3, with TRBD1 as a possible D gene (5 bases). This CDR3 contains 12 residues. Germline CDR1 MNHEY, CDR2 SVGAGI. V gave up 10 bases and J gave up 7 bases, with 14 bases separating them. Here the CDR3 reads CATIARGNTIYF. In DNA form, the CDR3 reads TGTGCCACCATAGCTCGGGGCAACACCATATATTTT.

This clonotype was recorded a few times. This chain joins TRBV11-1 and TRBJ1-5; 7 positions agree with TRBD1. V shed 5 bases, J shed 5 bases, and the junction held 3 bases outside the gene matches. The length of the CDR3 is 13 residues. CDR1 SGHAT and CDR2 FQDESV come from the germline V gene (reference sequence). The CDR3 DNA reads as TGTGCCAGCAGCGCCGGGACAGATCAGCCCCAGCATTTT. This translates into CASSAGTDQPQHF. Using reference TRBV11-1 and TRBJ1-5 for the parts outside the CDR3, the full variable domain is EAEVAQSPRYKITEKSQAVAFWCDPISGHATLYWYRQILGQGPELLVQFQDESVVDDSQLPKDRFSAERLKGVDSTLKIQPAELGDSAMYLCASSAGTDQPQHFGDGTRLSIL.

This clonotype has a handful of counts. The genes are TRBV11-2 and TRBJ1-6; D is uncertain. CDR1 is SGHAT and CDR2 is FQNNGV in the germline V gene. V was pared by 5 bases and J by 7 bases, with 15 bases between. The CDR3 is 15 residues long. The CDR3 is CASSPYGSGNSPLHF. The CDR3 DNA reads as TGTGCCAGCAGCCCGTATGGCTCGGGCAATTCACCCCTCCACTTT.

This clonotype has just a few counts. The chain is built from TRBV20-1 and TRBJ2-1; D may correspond to TRBD1 or TRBD2 (5 bases each). The CDR3 sequence is 15 residues long. Trimming left V 3 bases short and J 2 bases short, with 14 bases between. Germline V lookup: CDR1 DFQATT, CDR2 SNEGSKA (reference sequence). The CDR3 is CSASSPGRTYNEQFF. The CDR3, as DNA: TGCAGTGCTAGTTCGCCAGGGAGAACCTACAATGAGCAGTTCTTC.

This clonotype turned up a few times. Here the CDR3 reads CASSGRAHYEQYF. The CDR3 nucleotides read TGCGCCAGCAGCGGAAGGGCCCACTACGAGCAGTACTTC. The J gene is TRBJ2-7, the V gene TRBV5-1; the D is unclear. The V end lost 4 bases, the J end lost 3 bases, and 11 bases lay between the germline ends. There are 13 residues in the CDR3. Germline values: CDR1 SGHRS, CDR2 YFSETQ.

This clonotype was picked up many times. The chain joins TRBV9 to TRBJ2-1, with 10 bases matching TRBD2. The CDR3 consists of 15 residues. Trimming removed 5 bases from V and 9 bases from J; junction bases left unmatched: 11. CDR1 and CDR2 (germline): SGDLS, YYNGEE. This CDR3 reads CASSGSTSGVAEQFF. The DNA of the CDR3 is TGTGCCAGCAGTGGCTCCACTAGCGGGGTTGCTGAGCAGTTCTTC.

This clonotype was detected only a few times. The chain carries TRBV6-1 and TRBJ2-4; D possibly matches TRBD1 or TRBD2 (5 bases each). CDR1 and CDR2 (germline): MNHNS, SASEGT. V was trimmed by 6 bases and J by 4 bases, leaving 10 bases between them. This CDR3 has 13 residues. CDR3 sequence: CASRADKKNIQYF. In DNA, the CDR3 is TGTGCCAGCAGAGCGGACAAGAAAAACATTCAGTACTTC.

The table lists this clonotype with many counts. The chain recombines TRBV24-1 with TRBJ2-6; the match to TRBD1 covers 10 bases. V was clipped by 4 bases and J by 0 bases; unmatched bases: 8. The CDR3 is 19 residues long. The germline V gene encodes CDR1 KGHDR and CDR2 SFDVKD. The CDR3 DNA reads TGTGCCACCAGTGACCGGACAGGGGGTCCCCCCTCTGGGGCCAACGTCCTGACTTTC. As protein: CATSDRTGGPPSGANVLTF.